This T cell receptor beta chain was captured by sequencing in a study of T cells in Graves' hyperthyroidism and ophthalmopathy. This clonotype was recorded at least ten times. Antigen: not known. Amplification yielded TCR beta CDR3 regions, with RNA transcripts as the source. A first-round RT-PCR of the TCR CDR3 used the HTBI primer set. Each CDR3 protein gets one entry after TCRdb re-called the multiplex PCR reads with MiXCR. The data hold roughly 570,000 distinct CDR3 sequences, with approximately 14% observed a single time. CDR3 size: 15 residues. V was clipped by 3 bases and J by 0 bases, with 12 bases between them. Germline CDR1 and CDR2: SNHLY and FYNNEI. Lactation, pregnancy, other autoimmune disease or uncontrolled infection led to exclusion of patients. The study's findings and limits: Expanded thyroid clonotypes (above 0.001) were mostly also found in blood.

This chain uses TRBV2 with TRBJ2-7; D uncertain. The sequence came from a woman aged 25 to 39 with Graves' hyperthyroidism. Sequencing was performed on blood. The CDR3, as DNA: TGTGCCAGCAGTGATCATCGGGCGGACTCCTACGAGCAGTACTTC. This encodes CASSDHRADSYEQYF.